The 23 T cell receptor beta chains below all came from one sample that was sequenced in a study of OX40 agonist ivuxolimab in advanced cancers. Assay: immunoSEQ multiplex PCR; the TCRdb copy retains only in-frame clones and omits some. This sample has more than 85,000 clones, with 90% found just once. The material sequenced was CD4+ or CD8+ T cells sorted from blood, taken in a trial of the OX40 agonist ivuxolimab. These receptors were obtained from an adult with an advanced solid tumor such as melanoma, head and neck, liver or kidney cancer.

J is TRBJ2-7 and V is TRBV7-8, with D tentatively TRBD2 (6 bases). V was pared by 5 bases and J by 4 bases, with 15 bases between. The CDR3 totals 14 residues. Germline V gene lookup returns CDR1 SGHVS and CDR2 FQNEAQ. The CDR3 nucleotides read TGTGCCAGCAGCAGCGGGCGAACCTCTTACGAGCAGTACTTC. Its protein product is CASSSGRTSYEQYF.

The chain couples TRBV4-3 to TRBJ2-1; TRBD2 agrees at 10 bases. The length of the CDR3 is 15 residues. The germline gives CDR1 LGHNA, CDR2 YSLEER. V gave up 5 bases and J gave up 7 bases; unmatched junction bases: 8. In nucleotides, the CDR3 is TGCGCCAGCAGCATCTCTAGCGGGAGTTATAATGAGCAGTTCTTC. It translates to CASSISSGSYNEQFF.

The rearrangement joins TRBV4-2 to TRBJ2-7; maybe TRBD2 (6 bases). Trimming stripped 5 bases from V and 5 bases from J, with 22 bases between. This CDR3 has 16 amino acids. The V gene's germline CDR1 is LGHNA and CDR2 YNFKEQ. The CDR3 loop reads CASSLAFAGRSDEQYF. CDR3 DNA: TGTGCCAGCAGCTTGGCTTTCGCAGGGAGGTCAGACGAGCAGTACTTC.

The CDR3 coding sequence is TGTGCCAGCAGCCTATCCCGGACTAGCGGTTACACCGGGGAGCTGTTTTTT. Amino acid sequence: CASSLSRTSGYTGELFF. The rearrangement joins TRBV7-2 to TRBJ2-2, with TRBD2 matching 10 bases. The ends lost 5 bases at V and 3 bases at J; junction bases unmatched: 9. The CDR3 has 17 amino acids. Germline lookup yields CDR1 SGHTA and CDR2 FQGNSA.

The chain combines TRBV18 with TRBJ1-2; D unresolved. This CDR3 comprises 13 residues. Germline V gene sequence: CDR1 KGHSH, CDR2 LQKENI. The V end was cut by 0 bases, the J end by 7 bases, with 9 bases between. In DNA form, the CDR3 reads TGTGCCAGCTCACCACCCCAGTCTAGTGGCTACACCTTC. It codes for CASSPPQSSGYTF.

The CDR3 region is CASSLRGGNEKLFF. The CDR3, as DNA: TGTGCCAGCTCACTGAGGGGAGGGAATGAAAAACTGTTTTTT. V usage is TRBV18 and J usage is TRBJ1-4; D perhaps matches TRBD1 (5 bases). With 4 bases removed from V and 5 bases from J, the gap between germline ends came to 11 bases. The length of the CDR3 is 14 residues. Germline-derived CDR1 and CDR2 are KGHSH and LQKENI.

The chain links TRBV6-1 to TRBJ2-1; no definite D call. The CDR3 spans 14 residues. V lost 4 bases and J lost 0, with 7 bases in between. Per germline, CDR1 MNHNS and CDR2 SASEGT. The DNA for the CDR3 is TGTGCCAGCAGTGGCCTGAGCTCCTACAATGAGCAGTTCTTC. Translated: CASSGLSSYNEQFF.

The genes are TRBV23-1 and TRBJ2-2, with TRBD1 matching over 7 bases. TRBV23-1 is an open reading frame whose function is uncertain. V dropped 3 bases and J dropped 2; count of bases not matched to a gene: 3. This CDR3 has 15 amino acids. CDR3 loop: CASSQRQGNTGELFF. The CDR3 nucleotides are TGCGCCAGCAGTCAGAGACAGGGTAACACCGGGGAGCTGTTTTTT.

This CDR3 reads CASSGTSQTTDTQYF. For the CDR3, the DNA is TGCGCCAGCAGTGGGACTAGCCAAACCACAGATACGCAGTATTTT. The V call is TRBV10-2, the J call TRBJ2-3; 8 bases line up with TRBD2. The germline V gene has CDR1 WSHSY and CDR2 SAAADI. Trimming at V came to 4 bases and at J to 2 bases, leaving 5 bases not matched to a gene. The CDR3 totals 15 residues.

This chain joins TRBV28 and TRBJ2-1; D remains unclear. Germline CDR1 is MDHEN and CDR2 is SYDVKM. With 6 bases removed from V and 5 bases from J, the gap between germline ends came to 14 bases. CDR3 length equals 14 residues. CDR3 amino acids: CASRTPRFNNEQFF. CDR3 bases: TGTGCCAGCAGGACTCCCAGATTTAACAATGAGCAGTTCTTC.

The chain employs TRBV14 and TRBJ2-7; TRBD1 matches 8 bases. Germline CDR1 SGHDN, CDR2 FVKESK. The V segment lost 2 bases and the J segment 3 bases; nucleotides outside the gene matches: 9. This CDR3 has 16 amino acids. CDR3 in DNA: TGTGCCAGCAGCCAACAATCCGGGACAGGACACTACGAGCAGTACTTC. It codes for CASSQQSGTGHYEQYF.

This sequence joins TRBV6-1 and TRBJ2-6, with D perhaps TRBD1 (6 bases). Germline V gene sequence: CDR1 MNHNS, CDR2 SASEGT. The V gene lost 4 bases and the J gene lost 0 bases, with 16 bases spanning the gap. The CDR3 contains 18 residues. CDR3 region: CASSAQDRDFSGANVLTF. The CDR3 region has the DNA TGTGCCAGCAGTGCCCAGGACAGAGATTTCTCTGGGGCCAACGTCCTGACTTTC.

This chain uses TRBV27 with TRBJ2-7; 7 bases map to TRBD1. Germline CDR1 and CDR2: MNHEY and SMNVEV (reference sequence). The J segment lost 7 bases and the V segment lost 5 bases, leaving 14 bases of the junction unmatched. This CDR3 comprises 15 residues. In nucleotides, the CDR3 is TGTGCCAGCAGTCCACGAGGTACAGGGGCGGAGGAGCAGTACTTC. Translation gives CASSPRGTGAEEQYF.

The table lists this clone with many counts. V is TRBV6-1 and J is TRBJ2-7; no clear D. The CDR3 is made up of 15 amino acids. Looked up from germline, CDR1 is MNHNS and CDR2 is SASEGT. V lost 3 bases, J lost 3 bases, and 15 bases lay in between. CDR3 in amino acids: CASSEANYAGYEQYF. CDR3 sequence (DNA): TGTGCCAGCAGTGAGGCGAACTACGCTGGCTACGAGCAGTACTTC.

The gene calls are TRBV6-1 and TRBJ2-7; the match to TRBD2 covers 7 bases. With V trimmed by 2 bases and J by 0 bases, 1 base remained unmatched. The CDR3 contains 14 residues. CDR1 is MNHNS and CDR2 is SASEGT in the germline V gene. The CDR3 protein is CASSESGGSYEQYF. The CDR3 DNA is TGTGCCAGCAGTGAATCGGGAGGCTCCTACGAGCAGTACTTC.

This chain links TRBV11-2 with TRBJ2-3, with D possibly TRBD2 on 7 matching bases. The CDR3 length is 16 residues. V shed 1 base and J shed 7 bases, with 18 bases lying between them. Germline V gene lookup returns CDR1 SGHAT and CDR2 FQNNGV. The CDR3 protein is CASSLGGGADGNTQYF. In DNA form, the CDR3 reads TGTGCCAGCAGCTTAGGTGGGGGGGCAGACGGGAATACGCAGTATTTT.

CDR3 protein: CASSLNYGLSEAFF. The CDR3 bases are TGTGCCAGCAGCTTAAATTACGGGTTAAGTGAAGCTTTCTTT. The chain employs TRBV7-3 and TRBJ1-1; D call uncertain. Per germline, CDR1 SGHTA and CDR2 FQGTGA. The V end was cut by 1 base, the J end by 7 bases, with 13 bases between. The CDR3 runs to 14 residues.

The chain carries TRBV6-1 and TRBJ1-5; TRBD1 might be the D (6 bases). This CDR3 contains 14 residues. Trimming removed 7 bases at V and 9 bases at J, with 19 bases between. The germline CDR1 and CDR2 sequences are MNHNS and SASEGT. CDR3 loop: CASTVTGSKTPQHF. The CDR3 region has the DNA TGTGCCAGCACCGTAACAGGGTCGAAGACGCCCCAGCATTTT.

The chain uses TRBV7-2 and TRBJ2-6; D may be TRBD1 (6 bases). V shed 5 bases and J shed 4 bases, with 9 bases lying between them. CDR1 and CDR2 from the germline V gene are SGHTA and FQGNSA. The CDR3 runs 14 residues. CDR3 in amino acids: CASSQGYGANVLTF. The CDR3 DNA reads as TGTGCCAGCAGCCAGGGGTACGGGGCCAACGTCCTGACTTTC.

V gene TRBV2 combines with J gene TRBJ2-1; 7 bases are shared with TRBD2. CDR3 length equals 15 residues. Losses at the gene ends were 8 bases for V and 5 bases for J; bases not matched to a gene: 12. Germline CDR1 SNHLY, CDR2 FYNNEI. For the CDR3, the DNA is TGTGCCAGCCGCCAGTTTAGCGGGCACCACAATGAGCAGTTCTTC. Residues: CASRQFSGHHNEQFF.

The chain joins TRBV16 to TRBJ2-5; unclear D gene. The CDR3 is 14 amino acids. Looked up from germline, CDR1 is KGHSY and CDR2 is FQNENV. Between the trimmed V and J ends, which lost 4 bases and 5 bases, there was a span of 14 bases. This CDR3 is CASSLNRGVETQYF. The CDR3 DNA is TGTGCCAGCAGCCTCAATCGTGGGGTCGAGACCCAGTACTTC.

J is TRBJ2-7 and V is TRBV15; D is possibly TRBD2 (6 bases). The CDR3 extends over 16 amino acids. Germline V gene data show CDR1 as LNHNV and CDR2 as YYDKDF (reference sequence). Trimming removed 0 bases from V and 3 bases from J, with 15 bases in between. The CDR3 DNA follows: TGTGCCACCAGCAGAGATCTGGCGGGGTCGATCTACGAGCAGTACTTC. This codes for CATSRDLAGSIYEQYF.

V and J are TRBV2 and TRBJ2-1; D tentatively fits TRBD1 or TRBD2 (5 bases each). Germline-derived CDR1 and CDR2 are SNHLY and FYNNEI. This CDR3 has 18 amino acids. V lost 1 base and J 0 bases, leaving 16 bases between the germline ends. CDR3: CASSEDPRQRSSYNEQFF. The CDR3 DNA is TGTGCCAGCAGTGAAGACCCCCGACAGCGGAGCTCCTACAATGAGCAGTTCTTC.